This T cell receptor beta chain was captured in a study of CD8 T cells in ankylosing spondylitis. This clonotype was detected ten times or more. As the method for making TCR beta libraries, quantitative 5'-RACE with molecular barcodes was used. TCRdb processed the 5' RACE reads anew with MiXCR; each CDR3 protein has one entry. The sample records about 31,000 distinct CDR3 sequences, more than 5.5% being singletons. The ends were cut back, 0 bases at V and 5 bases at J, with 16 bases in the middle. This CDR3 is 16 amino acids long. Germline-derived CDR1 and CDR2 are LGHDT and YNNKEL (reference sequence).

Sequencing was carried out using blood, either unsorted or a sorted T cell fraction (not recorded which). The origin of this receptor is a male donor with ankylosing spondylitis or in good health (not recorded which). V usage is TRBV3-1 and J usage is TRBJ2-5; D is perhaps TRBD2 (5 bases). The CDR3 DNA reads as TGTGCCAGCAGCCAAGATGTCCTCGCCACGGGGGAGACCCAGTACTTC. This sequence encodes CASSQDVLATGETQYF.